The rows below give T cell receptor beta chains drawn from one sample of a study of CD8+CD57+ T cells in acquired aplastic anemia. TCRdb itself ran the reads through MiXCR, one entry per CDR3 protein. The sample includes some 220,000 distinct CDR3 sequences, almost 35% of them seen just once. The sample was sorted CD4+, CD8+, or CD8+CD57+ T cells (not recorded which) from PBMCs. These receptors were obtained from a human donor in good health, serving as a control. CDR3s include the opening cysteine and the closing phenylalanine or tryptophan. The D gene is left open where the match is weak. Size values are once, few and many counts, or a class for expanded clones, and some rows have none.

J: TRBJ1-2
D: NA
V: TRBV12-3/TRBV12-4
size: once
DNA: TGTGCCAGCAGTTTATCCGCCTTAAACTATGGCTACACCTTC
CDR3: CASSLSALNYGYTF

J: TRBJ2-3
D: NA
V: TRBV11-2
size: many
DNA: TGTGCCAGCAGCTTAGGTGCAGATACGCAGTATTTT
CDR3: CASSLGADTQYF

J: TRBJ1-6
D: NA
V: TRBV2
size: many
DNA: TGTGCCAGCAGCTGGGGGGGGAGAGATAATTCACCCCTCCACTTT
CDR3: CASSWGGRDNSPLHF

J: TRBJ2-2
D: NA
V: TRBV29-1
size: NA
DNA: TGCAGCGTTGTAGGGTTCGATACCGGGGAGCTGTTTTTT
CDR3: CSVVGFDTGELFF

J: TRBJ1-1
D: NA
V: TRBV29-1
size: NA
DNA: TGCAGCGTTGTGAGGGGCGAGGGCACTGAAGCTTTCTTT
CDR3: CSVVRGEGTEAFF

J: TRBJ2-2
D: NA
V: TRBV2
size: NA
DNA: TGTGCCAGCGGTGAAGCGACTACGGGCAGCGGGGAGCTGTTTTTT
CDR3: CASGEATTGSGELFF

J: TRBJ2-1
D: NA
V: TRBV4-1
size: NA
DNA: TGCGCCAGCAGCCAAGACATCCGGTCCCAGGGCAATGAGCAGTTCTTC
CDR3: CASSQDIRSQGNEQFF

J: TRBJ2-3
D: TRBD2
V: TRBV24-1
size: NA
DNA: TGTGCCACCAGTGCCCCCATAGCGGGGGGGTACACAGATACGCAGTATTTT
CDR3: CATSAPIAGGYTDTQYF

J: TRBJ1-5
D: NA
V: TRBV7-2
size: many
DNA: TGTGCCAGCAGCTTAGGGCCCGATAGCAATCAGCCCCAGCATTTT
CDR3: CASSLGPDSNQPQHF

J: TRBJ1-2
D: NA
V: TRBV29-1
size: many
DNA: TGCAGCGTTGAGGGGAGGGATGGCTACACCTTC
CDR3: CSVEGRDGYTF

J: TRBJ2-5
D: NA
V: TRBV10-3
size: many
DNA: TGTGCCATCAGGGTTCGGGACTCATGGGAAGAGACCCAGTACTTC
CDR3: CAIRVRDSWEETQYF

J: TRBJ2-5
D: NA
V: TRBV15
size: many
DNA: TGTGCCACCAGCAGAGATCCGGAGGAGACCCAGTACTTC
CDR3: CATSRDPEETQYF

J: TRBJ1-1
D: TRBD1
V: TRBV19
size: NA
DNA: TGTGCCAGTAGTACCCGGACAGGTCCGATTAACACTGAAGCTTTCTTT
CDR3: CASSTRTGPINTEAFF

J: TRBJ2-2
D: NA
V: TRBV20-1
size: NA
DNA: TGCAGTGCTAGAGGAGAGGGAAACACCGGGGAGCTGTTTTTT
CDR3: CSARGEGNTGELFF

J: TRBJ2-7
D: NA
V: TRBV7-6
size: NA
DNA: TGTGCCAGCAGCTCGCGACCACCGGGACAAGTATCCGCGTACTACGAGCAGTACTTC
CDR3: CASSSRPPGQVSAYYEQYF

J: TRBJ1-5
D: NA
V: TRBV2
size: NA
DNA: TGTGCCAGCAGTGACAGGGACGGAGGCAATCAGCCCCAGCATTTT
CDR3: CASSDRDGGNQPQHF